This TCR beta chain stems from a study of naive and memory T cell subsets. This clonotype came up a few times. The antigen is undetermined. The beta constant-region primer was an equimolar mix of two oligonucleotides covering TRBC1 and TRBC2. The ligated cDNA underwent four PCR rounds using SP2 and nested alpha and beta constant-region primers. TCRdb redid the calling of the UMI-ligation and nested PCR reads with MiXCR, one entry per CDR3 protein. The sample consists of 130,000 to 150,000 distinct CDR3 sequences, 15% to 20% of them appearing once. Study-wide points: Between naive and memory subsets, TCR abundance power law exponents differed.

The germline V gene has CDR1 MNHEY and CDR2 SVGAGI. V was cut by 5 bases and J by 1 base, with 17 bases left in between. The CDR3 has 16 amino acids. The genes are TRBV6-5 and TRBJ1-2; tentatively, D is TRBD1 (6 bases). Sequencing was carried out using naive CD4+ T cells from blood. The sequence was collected from a human donor in good health. Here the CDR3 DNA reads TGTGCCAGCAGTCACGGGGGACAAATGAATAACTATGGCTACACCTTC. Translated, it gives CASSHGGQMNNYGYTF.